This is a list of T cell receptor beta chains from one sample in a study of CD8+CD57+ T cells in acquired aplastic anemia. TCRdb independently ran MiXCR on the reads; one entry per CDR3 protein. The sample gives approximately 170,000 distinct CDR3 sequences, roughly half of which show up once; 15% to 20% is in the top ten. The sequenced sample consisted of sorted CD4+, CD8+, or CD8+CD57+ T cells (not recorded which) from PBMCs. Every receptor here comes from a human donor in good health, serving as a control. Both conserved end residues are part of each CDR3. A D gene is named only where the DNA matches it firmly. Size tells how often a clone was seen (once, few, many) or the class of an expanded clone, and some rows leave it out.

V	size	D	J	DNA	CDR3
TRBV25-1	-	-	TRBJ2-1	TGTGCCAGCAGCCCAAAGGGGCTACCCTACAATGAGCAGTTCTTC	CASSPKGLPYNEQFF
TRBV20-1	few	-	TRBJ1-6	TGCAGTGCTAGCCGAGGAGGCAATTCACCCCTCCACTTT	CSASRGGNSPLHF
TRBV7-9	-	-	TRBJ2-7	TGTGCCAGCAGCTTCGGAGGGTGGGGGTACCCCTACGAGCAGTACTTC	CASSFGGWGYPYEQYF
TRBV5-5	-	-	TRBJ2-7	TGTGCCAGCAGACAGGGGAGGTACGAGCAGTACTTC	CASRQGRYEQYF
TRBV6-5	-	TRBD2	TRBJ2-7	TGTGCCAGCAACCTAGCGGGCAAGAACACCGGGGAGCAGTACTTC	CASNLAGKNTGEQYF
TRBV25-1	-	-	TRBJ1-2	TGTGCCAGCTCCCGGACGAGTGTCGACGGGATCTATGGCTACACCTTC	CASSRTSVDGIYGYTF
TRBV7-3	many	-	TRBJ1-4	TGTGCCAGCAGCCTGCATGTACCTAATGAAAAACTGTTTTTT	CASSLHVPNEKLFF
TRBV28	few	TRBD1	TRBJ2-7	TGTGCCAGCAGTCCTGGACAGGGACTTTGGGAGCAGTACTTC	CASSPGQGLWEQYF
TRBV25-1	once	-	TRBJ2-1	TGTGCCAGCAGTGAATGGGGGCGGGGGCCAAACATTTACAATGAGCAGTTCTTC	CASSEWGRGPNIYNEQFF
TRBV10-3	-	TRBD2	TRBJ2-1	TGTGCCATCAGCGGGGGGAAATACAATGAGCAGTTCTTC	CAISGGKYNEQFF
TRBV20-1	few	-	TRBJ1-2	-	CSAPGRVTGNYGCTF
TRBV20-1	few	-	TRBJ1-2	TGCAGTGCTAGTCAGCGGACATATGGCTACACCTTC	CSASQRTYGYTF
TRBV5-4	many	TRBD2	TRBJ2-1	TGTGCCAGCAGCTCGGCTCTAGCGGGTCACTACAATGAGCAGTTCTTC	CASSSALAGHYNEQFF
TRBV7-9	-	TRBD2	TRBJ2-1	TGTGCTAGCAGCTTGCGGGGGGCCAACAATGAGCAGTTCTTT	CASSLRGANNEQFF
TRBV27	many	TRBD2	TRBJ2-7	TGTGCCAGCAGTTTAGGGCTAGCGGGGGTTCACGAGCAGTACTTC	CASSLGLAGVHEQYF
TRBV9	-	-	TRBJ2-5	TGTGCCAGCAGCGTGGCTCCGGGGGTTGTGGGGGAGACCCAGTACTTC	CASSVAPGVVGETQYF
TRBV4-1	-	TRBD1	TRBJ2-1	TGCGCCAGCAGCCAAGGACAGGGCGGGAATGAGCAGTTCTTC	CASSQGQGGNEQFF
TRBV6-2/TRBV6-3	-	-	TRBJ1-2	TGTGCCAGCAGTCCTCGGACGGGAGCCTATGGCTACGCCTTC	CASSPRTGAYGYAF
TRBV29-1	-	TRBD1	TRBJ1-6	TGCAGCGTTAAAAAAGGGGACAGTAATTCACCCCTCCACTTT	CSVKKGDSNSPLHF
TRBV10-2	few	TRBD1	TRBJ2-7	TGCGCCAGCAACGCCGGGACAGGCCCTTTTGTGCAGTACTTC	CASNAGTGPFVQYF
TRBV28	-	-	TRBJ1-5	TGTGCCAGCAGTTCCGGAGGAGCGGGGAATCAGCCCCGGCATTTT	CASSSGGAGNQPRHF
TRBV2	-	-	TRBJ2-1	TGTGCCAGCAGTGTAGGACAGAGCTCCTACAATGAGCAGTTCTTC	CASSVGQSSYNEQFF
TRBV9	-	-	TRBJ2-3	TGTGCCAGCAGTTTAAAAGGGGCCCTGGGGACGGCGACTTGGGGTACAGATACGCAGTATTTT	CASSLKGALGTATWGTDTQYF
TRBV29-1	-	-	TRBJ2-3	TGCAGCGCAAAAACCGGGTCCTTCACAGATACGCAGTATTTT	CSAKTGSFTDTQYF
TRBV4-2	many	-	TRBJ2-3	TGTGCCAGCAGCCTCCCCTCAGATCGACAGGTGCCTAGCACAGATACGCAGTATTTT	CASSLPSDRQVPSTDTQYF
TRBV20-1	many	TRBD2	TRBJ2-7	TGCAGTGCTAGAGGGGGACTAGCGGGGGGGACCTCTTACTCCTACGAGCAGTACTTC	CSARGGLAGGTSYSYEQYF
TRBV29-1	-	-	TRBJ1-2	TGCAGCGTTGCCCAAACCGATACTAACTATGGCTACACCTTC	CSVAQTDTNYGYTF
TRBV5-1	many	-	TRBJ2-3	TGCGCCAGCAGCTGGTCCCCCTACGGCACAGATACGCAGTATTTT	CASSWSPYGTDTQYF
TRBV7-9	-	-	TRBJ2-2	TGTGCCAGCAGCTTAGGACAGTACACCGGGGAGCTGTTTTTT	CASSLGQYTGELFF
TRBV20-1	-	TRBD1	TRBJ1-3	TGCAGTGCGCAGCGTGGACAGGGGGCAGACACCATATATTTT	CSAQRGQGADTIYF
TRBV9	few	-	TRBJ1-2	TGTGCCAGCAGCGTGGATCCTAACTATGGCTACACCTTC	CASSVDPNYGYTF
TRBV7-2	-	-	TRBJ2-3	TGTGCCAGCAGCAAACCGGGACACTCCACAGATACGCAGTATTTT	CASSKPGHSTDTQYF
TRBV2	-	-	TRBJ2-7	TGTGCCAGCAGTGGGAACGAGCAGTACTTC	CASSGNEQYF
TRBV6-2/TRBV6-3	many	TRBD1	TRBJ2-7	TGTGCCAGCAGAACGACAGGGACAGGAGCCTACGAGCAGTACTTC	CASRTTGTGAYEQYF
TRBV5-1	many	-	TRBJ2-1	TGCGCCAGCGGGACATGGGAGCAGTTCTTC	CASGTWEQFF
TRBV10-3	many	TRBD1	TRBJ1-1	TGTGCCATCAGTGACGAGGGGGCCGCTGAAGCTTTCTTT	CAISDEGAAEAFF
TRBV5-1	many	-	TRBJ1-2	TGCGCCAGCAGCTTGGGAAGTCCCAGGACCCTTAACTATGGCTACACCTTC	CASSLGSPRTLNYGYTF
TRBV2	-	TRBD1	TRBJ2-7	TGTGCCAGCAGCTACGATGTTCAGGGGGCCTACGAGCAGTACTTC	CASSYDVQGAYEQYF
TRBV19	many	TRBD1	TRBJ1-1	TGTGCCAGTAGTCGACAGGGAACGTCCCCGGGAGCTTTCTTT	CASSRQGTSPGAFF
TRBV6-9	-	-	TRBJ2-7	TGTGCCAGCAGCGTAGTGGGGACCTACGAGCAGTACTTC	CASSVVGTYEQYF
TRBV7-2	once	TRBD2	TRBJ2-1	TGTGCCAGCAGCGCACCAGGGGGACTAGCGGCCTACAATGAGCAGTTCTTC	CASSAPGGLAAYNEQFF
TRBV6-2/TRBV6-3	many	-	TRBJ1-1	TGTGCCAGCAACCAAAAACCACAGATGGTGAACACTGAAGCTTTCTTT	CASNQKPQMVNTEAFF
TRBV7-8	-	-	TRBJ1-4	TGTGCCAGCACCGTTCATAGTGAAAAACTGTTTTTT	CASTVHSEKLFF
TRBV20-1	-	-	TRBJ2-7	TGCAGTGCTAGAGATTCCGTCTACGAGCAGTACTTC	CSARDSVYEQYF
TRBV10-3	many	TRBD1	TRBJ1-5	TGTGCCATCAGTGGGGACAGGGACCTTTATAGCCAGCCCCAGCATTTT	CAISGDRDLYSQPQHF
TRBV20-1	-	-	TRBJ2-5	TGCAGTGCTAGAGATCACGGTAAAGAGACCCAGTACTTC	CSARDHGKETQYF
TRBV5-1	-	TRBD1	TRBJ1-2	TGCGCCAGCAGCTTGAGCGGGACAGCTGGCTACACCTTC	CASSLSGTAGYTF
TRBV19	medium-sized	-	TRBJ2-1	TGTGCCAGTAGTATGGAGTGGGCAGGGGGGAATGAGCAGTTCTTC	CASSMEWAGGNEQFF
TRBV15	-	-	TRBJ1-3	TGTGCCACCAGCAGAGATAGGTCAAGCGGAAACACCATATATTTT	CATSRDRSSGNTIYF
TRBV2	many	-	TRBJ1-4	TGTGCCAGCAGTGGTGGGACGTATAATGAAAAACTGTTTTTT	CASSGGTYNEKLFF
TRBV27	many	TRBD1	TRBJ1-1	TGTGCCAGCAGTTCCTACCGGGACAGGGGTACGGCTTTCTTT	CASSSYRDRGTAFF
TRBV9	-	-	TRBJ1-4	TGTGCCAGCAGCCAACCCCAGGGGCGGTTAAATGAAAAACCGTTTTTT	CASSQPQGRLNEKPFF